This record covers a single T cell receptor beta chain. This record belongs to a study of cytotoxic CD8 clonotypes in ibrutinib-treated CLL. Produced via immunoSEQ multiplex PCR; TCRdb's table is partial and in-frame only. The repertoire consists of 150,000 to 200,000 clones, with roughly 88% occurring once and the leading ten covering about 2.9%. The CDR3 loop spans 15 amino acids. Trimming removed 7 bases at V and 8 bases at J, with 23 bases between. CDR1 MNHNS and CDR2 SASEGT come from the germline V gene. The chain uses TRBV6-1 and TRBJ1-2; the D gene is possibly TRBD1 (5 bases). The material was PBMCs, obtained at disease progression, from a patient treated with ibrutinib. The TCR was taken from a human donor with chronic lymphocytic leukemia. CDR3: CASIRSSGRVDGYTF. In nucleotides, the CDR3 is TGTGCCAGCATCCGGTCTTCGGGCAGGGTGGACGGCTACACCTTC.